The 6 T cell receptor beta chains reported below all come from one sample, sequenced in a study of graft-versus-host responses after intestinal transplantation. Their specific antigens are unknown. The repertoire was sequenced with immunoSEQ multiplex PCR; TCRdb's copy has only in-frame clones and lacks some. The table lists about 120,000 clones, approximately 95% of them singletons. The sequencing used unstimulated CD8+ T cells sorted from spleen or lymph node cells, collected before intestinal transplant. These receptors were obtained from a human donor who received an intestinal transplant.

The chain has TRBV6-5 and TRBJ2-1; no clear D gene. Per the germline V gene, CDR1 is MNHEY and CDR2 is SVGAGI. The CDR3 is made up of 14 amino acids. V lost 0 bases, J lost 5 bases, and 8 bases lay in between. CDR3 protein: CASSYSKKNNEQFF. DNA for the CDR3: TGTGCCAGCAGTTACTCGAAGAAGAACAATGAGCAGTTCTTC.

The V gene is TRBV6-5, the J gene TRBJ1-1, with D unclear. This CDR3 has 14 amino acids. V lost 0 bases to trimming and J lost 5 bases, with 10 bases between them. Germline V CDR1 and CDR2: MNHEY, SVGAGI. This CDR3 reads CASSYSIAGTEAFF. The CDR3 DNA follows: TGTGCCAGCAGTTACTCGATCGCGGGGACTGAAGCTTTCTTT.

V usage is TRBV7-3 and J usage is TRBJ2-7; no reliable D call. The germline gives CDR1 SGHTA, CDR2 FQGTGA. This CDR3 region has 14 residues. The germline V and J ends were trimmed by 2 bases and 0 bases, with 8 bases remaining between them. The CDR3 nucleotides read TGTGCCAGCAGCTTAGGCCGAAGCTCCTACGAGCAGTACTTC. Amino acid sequence: CASSLGRSSYEQYF.

The chain carries TRBV4-1 and TRBJ2-1; 9 bases match TRBD2. Germline lookup yields CDR1 MGHRA and CDR2 YSYEKL. The CDR3 covers 17 residues. V lost 3 bases to trimming and J lost 1 base; unmatched junction nucleotides: 7. DNA for the CDR3: TGCGCCAGCAGCCAGTGGGGGGGACTAGCTTCCTACAATGAGCAGTTCTTC. Residues: CASSQWGGLASYNEQFF.

This rearrangement joins TRBV6-5 to TRBJ2-5; D is unclear. The CDR3 is 15 residues long. The V gene's germline CDR1 is MNHEY and CDR2 SVGAGI. The V and J ends lost 5 bases and 2 bases respectively, with 15 bases between them. CDR3 bases: TGTGCCAGCAGTCTACGGGTGGGCGGACAAGAGACCCAGTACTTC. This sequence encodes CASSLRVGGQETQYF.

The V and J genes are TRBV7-2 and TRBJ2-7; D is possibly TRBD2 (5 bases). The CDR3 covers 14 residues. Germline V CDR1 and CDR2: SGHTA, FQGNSA. V was cut by 3 bases and J by 1 base, with 10 bases left in between. In DNA, the CDR3 is TGTGCCAGCAGCTTGGGAGTGGGGTCCTACGAGCAGTACTTC. It specifies CASSLGVGSYEQYF.